Listed below are T cell receptor beta chains from one sample, sequenced in a study of cytomegalovirus exposure and HLA in healthy donors. TCRdb's table, derived via immunoSEQ multiplex PCR, lists solely in-frame clones and lacks some. The sample carries 150,000 to 200,000 clones, 75% recorded once. The source material was PBMCs. Receptor source: a male donor in good health and CMV-seronegative. Each CDR3 is given with its conserved first and last residue. A D gene is named only where the DNA matches it firmly. Rows give clone size only sometimes, using once, few, many, or a class for an expanded clone.

v_call: TRBV6-1
clone_size: few
d_call: TRBD2
j_call: TRBJ2-3
cdr3_aa: CASSDIVAGPTDTQYF
cdr3_nt: TGTGCCAGCAGTGATATAGTAGCGGGGCCCACAGATACGCAGTATTTT

v_call: TRBV28
clone_size: once
d_call: TRBD1
j_call: TRBJ2-3
cdr3_aa: CASKSQGGTDTQYF
cdr3_nt: TGTGCCAGCAAATCCCAGGGGGGCACAGATACGCAGTATTTT

v_call: TRBV5-1
clone_size: .
d_call: .
j_call: TRBJ1-1
cdr3_aa: CASSPSLGSEAFF
cdr3_nt: TGCGCCAGCAGCCCCTCGTTGGGCTCCGAAGCTTTCTTT

v_call: TRBV21-1
clone_size: few
d_call: .
j_call: TRBJ1-2
cdr3_aa: CASSNRRGNYGYTF
cdr3_nt: TGTGCCAGCAGCAACCGGCGGGGTAACTATGGCTACACCTTC

v_call: TRBV7-8
clone_size: .
d_call: .
j_call: TRBJ2-1
cdr3_aa: CASSSPGSYNEQFF
cdr3_nt: TGTGCCAGCAGCTCCCCGGGCTCCTACAATGAGCAGTTCTTC

v_call: TRBV13
clone_size: .
d_call: TRBD2
j_call: TRBJ2-3
cdr3_aa: CASSLGQASGRPDTQYF
cdr3_nt: TGTGCCAGCAGCTTAGGCCAGGCTAGCGGGAGGCCAGATACGCAGTATTTT

v_call: TRBV6-6
clone_size: .
d_call: TRBD1
j_call: TRBJ1-5
cdr3_aa: CASTRQGSDYQPQHF
cdr3_nt: TGTGCCAGCACTCGACAGGGGTCGGACTATCAGCCCCAGCATTTT

v_call: TRBV7-3
clone_size: .
d_call: .
j_call: TRBJ2-5
cdr3_aa: CASSLNRVETQYF
cdr3_nt: TGTGCCAGCAGCTTAAACAGGGTGGAGACCCAGTACTTC

v_call: TRBV7-6
clone_size: .
d_call: TRBD1
j_call: TRBJ1-1
cdr3_aa: CASSLQGGTDTEAFF
cdr3_nt: TGTGCCAGCAGCTTACAGGGGGGTACCGACACTGAAGCTTTCTTT

v_call: TRBV6-5
clone_size: once
d_call: .
j_call: TRBJ2-3
cdr3_aa: CASSYEAGALTDTQYF
cdr3_nt: TGTGCCAGCAGTTACGAGGCAGGGGCTCTCACAGATACGCAGTATTTT

v_call: TRBV7-6
clone_size: .
d_call: .
j_call: TRBJ2-1
cdr3_aa: CASSLVKGGEGNEQFF
cdr3_nt: TGTGCCAGCAGCTTAGTAAAGGGCGGGGAAGGCAATGAGCAGTTCTTC

v_call: TRBV2
clone_size: .
d_call: TRBD1
j_call: TRBJ1-4
cdr3_aa: CASSSQGATNEKLFF
cdr3_nt: TGTGCCAGCAGCAGCCAGGGGGCAACTAATGAAAAACTGTTTTTT

v_call: TRBV11-1
clone_size: .
d_call: .
j_call: TRBJ2-5
cdr3_aa: CASSDRGQGGETQYF
cdr3_nt: TGTGCCAGCAGCGATAGGGGTCAGGGAGGAGAGACCCAGTACTTC

v_call: TRBV5-4
clone_size: .
d_call: .
j_call: TRBJ1-1
cdr3_aa: CASTGEIGLATEAFF
cdr3_nt: TGTGCCAGCACAGGGGAGATAGGGCTTGCCACTGAAGCTTTCTTT

v_call: TRBV7-9
clone_size: .
d_call: TRBD2
j_call: TRBJ2-4
cdr3_aa: CASHPGEGNIQYF
cdr3_nt: TGTGCCAGCCACCCGGGGGAGGGGAACATTCAGTACTTC

v_call: TRBV13
clone_size: .
d_call: .
j_call: TRBJ2-2
cdr3_aa: CASSLEGGYANTGELFF
cdr3_nt: TGTGCCAGCAGCTTAGAAGGGGGATACGCGAACACCGGGGAGCTGTTTTTT

v_call: TRBV7-9
clone_size: once
d_call: .
j_call: TRBJ2-1
cdr3_aa: CASSLADSYNEQFF
cdr3_nt: TGTGCCAGCAGCTTGGCGGACTCCTACAATGAGCAGTTCTTC

v_call: TRBV7-7
clone_size: .
d_call: .
j_call: TRBJ2-1
cdr3_aa: CASSLGQVSSYNEQFF
cdr3_nt: TGTGCCAGCAGCTTAGGGCAGGTGAGCTCCTACAATGAGCAGTTCTTC

v_call: TRBV10-3
clone_size: .
d_call: TRBD1
j_call: TRBJ1-3
cdr3_aa: CAISVTGSGNTIYF
cdr3_nt: TGTGCCATCAGTGTGACAGGGAGTGGAAACACCATATATTTT

v_call: TRBV27
clone_size: .
d_call: .
j_call: TRBJ1-6
cdr3_aa: CASRQAAYNSPLHF
cdr3_nt: TGTGCCAGTCGACAGGCGGCCTATAATTCACCCCTCCACTTT

v_call: TRBV27
clone_size: .
d_call: .
j_call: TRBJ1-2
cdr3_aa: CASSLRAGEGNYGYTF
cdr3_nt: TGTGCCAGCAGTCTTAGGGCGGGGGAGGGGAACTATGGCTACACCTTC

v_call: TRBV11-1
clone_size: .
d_call: TRBD2
j_call: TRBJ2-3
cdr3_aa: CASNPLAGQEDTQYF
cdr3_nt: TGTGCCAGCAACCCTCTAGCGGGGCAGGAAGATACGCAGTATTTT

v_call: TRBV6-5
clone_size: .
d_call: TRBD1
j_call: TRBJ2-5
cdr3_aa: CASSSGGTGETQYF
cdr3_nt: TGTGCCAGCAGTTCAGGGGGTACGGGAGAGACCCAGTACTTC

v_call: TRBV10-3
clone_size: .
d_call: .
j_call: TRBJ1-2
cdr3_aa: CAISDGGAPNYGYTF
cdr3_nt: TGTGCCATCAGTGACGGGGGGGCCCCTAACTATGGCTACACCTTC

v_call: TRBV27
clone_size: .
d_call: .
j_call: TRBJ1-5
cdr3_aa: CASNVLVTGDINQPQHF
cdr3_nt: TGTGCCAGCAACGTTTTGGTCACCGGGGATATCAATCAGCCCCAGCATTTT

v_call: TRBV19
clone_size: .
d_call: TRBD1
j_call: TRBJ1-2
cdr3_aa: CASSIPGGPNYGYTF
cdr3_nt: TGTGCCAGTAGTATCCCAGGGGGACCAAACTATGGCTACACCTTC

v_call: TRBV6-5
clone_size: .
d_call: TRBD2
j_call: TRBJ2-7
cdr3_aa: CASSYKRAGGYEQYF
cdr3_nt: TGTGCCAGCAGTTATAAAAGGGCCGGGGGGTACGAGCAGTACTTC